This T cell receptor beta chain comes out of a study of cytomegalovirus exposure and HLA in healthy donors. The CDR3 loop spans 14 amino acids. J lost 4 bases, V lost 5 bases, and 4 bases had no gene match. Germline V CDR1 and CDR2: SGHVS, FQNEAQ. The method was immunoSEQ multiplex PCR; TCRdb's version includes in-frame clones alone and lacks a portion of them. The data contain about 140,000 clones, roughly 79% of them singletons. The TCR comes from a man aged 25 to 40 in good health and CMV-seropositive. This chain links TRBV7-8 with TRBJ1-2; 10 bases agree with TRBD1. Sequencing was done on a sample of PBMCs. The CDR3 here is CASSPRTGGYGYTF. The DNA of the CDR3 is TGTGCCAGCAGCCCCCGGACAGGGGGCTATGGCTACACCTTC.